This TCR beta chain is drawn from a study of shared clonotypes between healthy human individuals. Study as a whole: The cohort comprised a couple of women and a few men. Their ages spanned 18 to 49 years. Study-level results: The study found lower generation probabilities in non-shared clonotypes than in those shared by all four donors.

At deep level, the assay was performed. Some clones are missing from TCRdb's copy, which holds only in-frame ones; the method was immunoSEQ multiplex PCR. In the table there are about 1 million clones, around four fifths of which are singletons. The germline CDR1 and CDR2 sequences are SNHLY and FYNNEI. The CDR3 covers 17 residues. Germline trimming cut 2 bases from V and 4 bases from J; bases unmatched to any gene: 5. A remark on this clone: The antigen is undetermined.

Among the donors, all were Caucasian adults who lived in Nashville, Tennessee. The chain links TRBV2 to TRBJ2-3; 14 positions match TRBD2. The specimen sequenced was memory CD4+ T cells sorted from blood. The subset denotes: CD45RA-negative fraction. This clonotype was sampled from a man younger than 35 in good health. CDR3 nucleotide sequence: TGTGCCAGCAGTGAATTTGGACTAGCGGGGGGAGCAGATACGCAGTATTTT. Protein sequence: CASSEFGLAGGADTQYF.